Listed here are 14 T cell receptor beta chains from one sample, sequenced in a study of OX40 agonist ivuxolimab in advanced cancers. TCRdb keeps only in-frame clones here, not all; method: immunoSEQ multiplex PCR. The sample holds about 29,000 clones, roughly 92% seen once. Here the sequenced sample was CD4+ or CD8+ T cells sorted from blood, taken in a trial of the OX40 agonist ivuxolimab. All receptors derive from an adult with an advanced solid tumor such as melanoma, head and neck, liver or kidney cancer.

Worth noting for this clone: Compared with germline, one end of the junction differs, possibly owing to a read error. The chain links TRBV19 to TRBJ1-2; D remains unclear. The CDR3 sequence is 14 residues long. In germline, CDR1 is LNHDA, CDR2 SQIVND (reference sequence). The CDR3 loop is CVSSRDGGGYGYTF. The CDR3 bases are TGTGTCAGTAGTCGAGACGGAGGAGGGTATGGCTACACCTTC.

The V and J genes are TRBV5-6 and TRBJ1-2, with D tentatively TRBD1 (5 bases). CDR1 is SGHDT and CDR2 is YYEEEE in the germline V gene. V dropped 0 bases and J dropped 5 bases, with 5 bases sitting between them. This CDR3 contains 12 residues. Here the CDR3 reads CASSLEGYGYTF. CDR3 in DNA: TGTGCCAGCAGCTTGGAGGGGTATGGCTACACCTTC.

The chain joins TRBV19 to TRBJ1-3; D is ambiguous. The length of the CDR3 is 15 residues. The germline gives CDR1 LNHDA, CDR2 SQIVND (reference sequence). V was shortened by 5 bases and J by 4 bases, with 15 bases between the two germline ends. The CDR3: CASSGKTPAGNTIYF. In nucleotides, the CDR3 is TGTGCCAGTAGTGGGAAGACTCCGGCCGGAAACACCATATATTTT.

There are a few counts of this clone. V gene TRBV27 combines with J gene TRBJ1-2; D is ambiguous. CDR1 and CDR2 (germline): MNHEY, SMNVEV (reference sequence). Between the trimmed V and J ends, which lost 5 bases and 5 bases, there was a span of 12 bases. The CDR3 sequence is 13 residues long. The CDR3 region is CASSLSLGYGYTF. The DNA for the CDR3 is TGTGCCAGCAGTCTCTCCCTCGGGTATGGCTACACCTTC.

V and J are TRBV7-9 and TRBJ1-2; 8 positions agree with TRBD1. CDR3 length: 14 residues. CDR1 is SEHNR, CDR2 FQNEAQ, per germline (reference sequence). J was trimmed by 3 bases and V by 2 bases; bases with no gene match: 2. The chain's CDR3 is CASSLSQGDYGYTF. The CDR3 DNA is TGTGCCAGCAGCTTATCACAGGGGGACTATGGCTACACCTTC.

This clone was detected only a few times. V usage is TRBV29-1 and J usage is TRBJ1-6; D might be TRBD1 (6 bases). The CDR3 is 11 residues long. Germline values: CDR1 SQVTM, CDR2 ANQGSEA. V was cut by 4 bases and J by 14 bases, with 12 bases left in between. CDR3 nucleotides: TGCAGCGTTGTTTCAGGGGCTACCCTCCACTTT. Translation: CSVVSGATLHF. Variable domain in full (rest from reference TRBV29-1 and TRBJ1-6): SAVISQKPSRDICQRGTSLTIQCQVDSQVTMMFWYRQQPGQSLTLIATANQGSEATYESGFVIDKFPISRPNLTFSTLTVSNMSPEDSSIYLCSVVSGATLHFGNGTRLTVT.

CDR3 residues: CASSQGDRGFYEQYF. CDR3 DNA: TGTGCCAGCAGCCAAGGGGACAGGGGTTTCTACGAGCAGTACTTC. The rearrangement uses TRBV14 and TRBJ2-7, with 10 bases lining up with TRBD1. Per germline, CDR1 SGHDN and CDR2 FVKESK. The CDR3 is 15 residues long. Trimming cost V 1 base and J 3 bases; bases outside gene matches: 3. Filled out from reference TRBV14 and TRBJ2-7, the complete variable domain reads EAGVTQFPSHSVIEKGQTVTLRCDPISGHDNLYWYRRVMGKEIKFLLHFVKESKQDESGMPNNRFLAERTGGTYSTLKVQPAELEDSGVYFCASSQGDRGFYEQYFGPGTRLTVT.

The rearrangement uses TRBV9 and TRBJ2-1, with 8 bases lining up with TRBD1. CDR1 is SGDLS, CDR2 YYNGEE, per germline. The CDR3 loop spans 17 amino acids. The junction had 12 bases not matched to a gene; V was cut back by 5 bases and J by 2 bases. The CDR3 bases are TGTGCCAGCAGTGATGGCGCCGGGACAGGAACCTACAATGAGCAGTTCTTC. Protein: CASSDGAGTGTYNEQFF.

J is TRBJ2-7 and V is TRBV12-5, with D possibly being TRBD1 or TRBD2 (5 bases each). Trimming shortened V by 7 bases and J by 6 bases, and 16 bases separated the two germline ends. Germline CDR1 reads LGHNT; CDR2 reads FRNRAP. The CDR3 consists of 13 residues. DNA for the CDR3: TGTGCTAGTGCTGCCGAGGGGCCCCTCGAGCAGTACTTC. It specifies CASAAEGPLEQYF.

The chain recombines TRBV27 with TRBJ1-4, with unresolved D. The CDR3 has 18 residues. V lost 5 bases and J lost 2, with 21 bases in between. The germline gives CDR1 MNHEY, CDR2 SMNVEV (reference sequence). The CDR3 region has the DNA TGTGCCAGCAGTACCCTTCTAGAGGTTCGCAGGACTAATGAAAAACTGTTTTTT. Translation gives CASSTLLEVRRTNEKLFF.

Only one count was recorded for this clone. This chain connects TRBV10-3 to TRBJ1-1; 7 bases agree with TRBD1. After removal of 7 bases from V and 0 bases from J, the junction contained 5 bases not matched to a gene. The CDR3 has 14 amino acids. Looked up from germline, CDR1 is ENHRY and CDR2 is SYGVKD. DNA of the CDR3: TGTGCCATCACTACTAGGGGGCTGAACACTGAAGCTTTCTTT. Protein product: CAITTRGLNTEAFF.

Sample share makes this clone large. The CDR3 DNA reads TGTGCCAGCAGCTTAGAGGCCAGCTCCTACGAGCAGTACTTC. Encoded protein: CASSLEASSYEQYF. The chain joins TRBV7-8 to TRBJ2-7, with D unclear. The CDR3 totals 14 residues. CDR1 and CDR2 from the germline V gene are SGHVS and FQNEAQ. V was trimmed by 1 base and J by 0 bases, leaving 7 bases between them.

This chain connects TRBV4-1 to TRBJ2-2; 7 nucleotides align to TRBD1. With 5 bases clipped from V and 5 bases from J, the junction kept 5 bases outside the gene matches. Per the germline V gene, CDR1 is MGHRA and CDR2 is YSYEKL. The CDR3 totals 14 residues. In nucleotides, the CDR3 is TGCGCCAGCAGCGTACGACAGGGAACCGGGGAGCTGTTTTTT. Protein sequence: CASSVRQGTGELFF.

The rearrangement links TRBV5-1 to TRBJ1-5; no definite D call. Between the trimmed V and J ends, which lost 0 bases and 1 base, there was a span of 11 bases. The CDR3 has 16 residues. From germline, CDR1 is SGHRS and CDR2 YFSETQ. The CDR3 here is CASSLDGPWSNQPQHF. The CDR3 coding sequence is TGCGCCAGCAGCTTGGACGGACCCTGGAGCAATCAGCCCCAGCATTTT. The full variable domain, with the rest looked up from reference TRBV5-1 and TRBJ1-5, is KAGVTQTPRYLIKTRGQQVTLSCSPISGHRSVSWYQQTPGQGLQFLFEYFSETQRNKGNFPGRFSGRQFSNSRSEMNVSTLELGDSALYLCASSLDGPWSNQPQHFGDGTRLSIL.